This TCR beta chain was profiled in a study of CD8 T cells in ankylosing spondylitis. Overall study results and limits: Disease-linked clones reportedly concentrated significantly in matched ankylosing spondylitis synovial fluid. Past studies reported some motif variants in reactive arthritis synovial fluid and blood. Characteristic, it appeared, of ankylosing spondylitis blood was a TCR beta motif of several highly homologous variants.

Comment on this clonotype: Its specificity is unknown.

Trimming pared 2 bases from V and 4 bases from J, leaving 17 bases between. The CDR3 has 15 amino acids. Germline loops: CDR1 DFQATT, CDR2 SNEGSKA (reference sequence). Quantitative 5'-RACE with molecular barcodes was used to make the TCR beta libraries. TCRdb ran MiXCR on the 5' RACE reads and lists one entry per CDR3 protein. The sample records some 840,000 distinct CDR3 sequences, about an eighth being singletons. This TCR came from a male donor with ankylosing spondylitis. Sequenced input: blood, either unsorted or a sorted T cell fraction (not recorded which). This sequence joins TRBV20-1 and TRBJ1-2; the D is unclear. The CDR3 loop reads CSARFSGHPFYGYTF. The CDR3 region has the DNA TGCAGTGCTAGATTTTCAGGTCACCCCTTCTATGGCTACACCTTC.